What follows are 31 T cell receptor beta chains derived from one specimen sequenced in a study of glioma-infiltrating T cells. The iRepertoire nested amplicon-rescue multiplex PCR amplified TCR alpha and beta CDR3s from RNA. TCRdb itself ran the multiplex PCR reads through MiXCR, one entry per CDR3 protein. The repertoire holds about 130,000 distinct CDR3 sequences, with more than 20% as singletons. Sequenced: glioma tissue, nonneoplastic brain tissue, or PBMCs (not recorded which). These receptors originate from a human donor with low-grade glioma or glioblastoma, undergoing nonglioma brain surgery, or in good health (not recorded which).

The chain combines TRBV24-1 with TRBJ2-1; TRBD1 matches at 7 bases. Germline assignment: CDR1 KGHDR and CDR2 SFDVKD. The CDR3 is 13 residues long. The trim removed 3 bases at V and 9 bases at J, leaving 4 bases unmatched. The CDR3 sequence is CATSDRGPREQFF. The CDR3 DNA reads as TGTGCCACCAGTGATAGGGGGCCACGTGAGCAGTTCTTC.

Remarks on this clonotype: A much larger clone lies a single base off, so this may be a read error. CDR3 nucleotide sequence: TGTGCCAGCAGCCTGACAGGGTCTCGCGAGCAGTTCTTC. It encodes CASSLTGSREQFF. The chain combines TRBV6-1 with TRBJ2-1; the match to TRBD1 covers 7 bases. Trimming removed 6 bases from V and 10 bases from J; junction bases left unmatched: 9. The germline CDR1 and CDR2 sequences are MNHNS and SASEGT. The CDR3 spans 13 residues.

The chain links TRBV7-3 to TRBJ2-1; D assignment may be TRBD1 or TRBD2 (5 bases each). The CDR3 has 16 residues. The V and J ends lost 3 bases and 4 bases respectively, with 16 bases between them. Germline CDR1 reads SGHTA; CDR2 reads FQGTGA. CDR3 coding DNA: TGTGCCAGCAGCTTGAGCGGACAAAACCGATACAATGAGCAGTTCTTC. It yields the protein CASSLSGQNRYNEQFF. Full variable domain (rest looked up from reference TRBV7-3 and TRBJ2-1): GAGVSQTPSNKVTEKGKYVELRCDPISGHTALYWYRQSLGQGPEFLIYFQGTGAADDSGLPNDRFFAVRPEGSVSTLKIQRTERGDSAVYLCASSLSGQNRYNEQFFGPGTRLTVL.

This clonotype was detected a few times. The chain joins TRBV5-6 to TRBJ1-5; 7 nucleotides agree with TRBD1. Germline V gene data show CDR1 as SGHDT and CDR2 as YYEEEE. V lost 2 bases, J lost 3 bases, and 2 bases stayed unmatched. The CDR3 has 14 residues. In nucleotides, the CDR3 is TGTGCCAGCAGCTTACAGGGGATCAATCAGCCCCAGCATTTT. Translation gives CASSLQGINQPQHF.

This rearrangement joins TRBV10-3 to TRBJ2-1; tentatively, D is TRBD2 (6 bases). Germline V gene sequence: CDR1 ENHRY, CDR2 SYGVKD. The germline V and J ends were trimmed by 4 bases and 1 base, with 8 bases remaining between them. CDR3 length: 14 residues. The CDR3 spells CAISGGESYNEQFF. The CDR3, as DNA: TGTGCCATCAGTGGGGGGGAGTCCTACAATGAGCAGTTCTTC.

The chain combines TRBV6-6 with TRBJ2-3, with 10 nucleotides matching TRBD2. The CDR3 has 17 amino acids. The V segment lost 0 bases and the J segment 1 base; nucleotides outside the gene matches: 4. Per germline, CDR1 MNHNY and CDR2 SVGAGI (reference sequence). CDR3 amino acids: CASSYSTGLAGTDTQYF. CDR3 in DNA: TGTGCCAGCAGTTACTCGACCGGACTAGCGGGCACAGATACGCAGTATTTT.

This clonotype was recorded many times. The rearrangement joins TRBV6-1 to TRBJ1-1, with 7 bases lining up with TRBD1. Losses at the gene ends were 8 bases for V and 2 bases for J; bases not matched to a gene: 5. CDR3 length: 13 residues. From germline, CDR1 is MNHNS and CDR2 SASEGT. In DNA, the CDR3 is TGTGCCAGCCCCGACAGGGCAAACACTGAAGCTTTCTTT. Its translation is CASPDRANTEAFF.

The gene calls are TRBV12-3 or TRBV12-4 and TRBJ1-5; TRBD1 aligns across 10 bases. The ends lost 6 bases at V and 6 bases at J; junction bases unmatched: 14. The CDR3 is 17 amino acids. CDR3 loop: CASSPDRGPRGSQPQHF. The DNA for the CDR3 is TGTGCCAGCAGCCCCGACAGGGGGCCCCGTGGGAGTCAGCCCCAGCATTTT.

The chain uses TRBV7-2 and TRBJ2-3; tentatively, D is TRBD2 (6 bases). This CDR3 region has 15 residues. V lost 2 bases, J lost 0 bases, and 9 bases lay in between. Germline CDR1 and CDR2: SGHTA and FQGNSA. This CDR3 is CASSLSGSSTDTQYF. The DNA for the CDR3 is TGTGCCAGCAGCTTATCCGGGAGTAGCACAGATACGCAGTATTTT.

This clonotype was detected many times. An end of the junction does not agree with germline; a read error may underlie this. V is TRBV7-4 and J is TRBJ2-1; D is uncertain. The CDR3 runs to 13 residues. Germline CDR1 SGHVT, CDR2 SQSDAQ. The CDR3 sequence: CASSLGSYNEQFF. DNA for the CDR3: TGTGCCAGCAGTTTAGGTAGCTACAATGAGCAGTTCTTC. Variable domain in full (rest from reference TRBV7-4 and TRBJ2-1): GAGVSQSPRYKVAKRGRDVALRCDSISGHVTLYWYRQTLGQGSEVLTYSQSDAQRDKSGRPSGRFSAERPERSVSTLKIQRTEQGDSAVYLCASSLGSYNEQFFGPGTRLTVL.

A word on this clonotype: This sequence may be a read error, since a much larger clone differs from it by one base. This rearrangement joins TRBV6-5 to TRBJ2-5, with no clear D. Germline assignment: CDR1 MNHEY and CDR2 SVGAGI. Trimming pared 8 bases from V and 4 bases from J, leaving 11 bases between. The CDR3 is 12 residues long. As DNA, the CDR3 is TGTGCCAGCGGTGAAGTTCGAGAGACCCAGTACTTC. It is translated as CASGEVRETQYF.

Worth noting for this clonotype: This could be a read error, since a much larger clone is one nucleotide away. V and J are TRBV24-1 and TRBJ1-5, with D hard to call. This CDR3 region has 12 residues. The germline gives CDR1 KGHDR, CDR2 SFDVKD. The ends were cut back, 2 bases at V and 8 bases at J, with 6 bases in the middle. CDR3 in amino acids: CATSDSREPQHF. In DNA, the CDR3 is TGTGCCACCAGTGATTCACGCGAGCCCCAGCATTTT.

In this sample, this clonotype turned up a few times. The rearrangement links TRBV20-1 to TRBJ2-3, with 8 bases lining up with TRBD1. Looked up from germline, CDR1 is DFQATT and CDR2 is SNEGSKA (reference sequence). The CDR3 is made up of 14 amino acids. With 5 bases clipped from V and 0 bases from J, the junction kept 4 bases outside the gene matches. CDR3 DNA sequence: TGCAGTGCTTGGGACAGGTTTAGCACAGATACGCAGTATTTT. Its translation: CSAWDRFSTDTQYF.

This chain joins TRBV27 and TRBJ2-3; D is uncertain. In germline, CDR1 is MNHEY, CDR2 SMNVEV (reference sequence). The CDR3 is 13 amino acids. V was clipped by 6 bases and J by 2 bases, with 9 bases between them. The CDR3 sequence: CASSKDHTDTQYF. The CDR3 region has the DNA TGTGCCAGCAGCAAAGATCACACAGATACGCAGTATTTT.

This rearrangement joins TRBV2 to TRBJ1-1; a weak D match, TRBD1 (5 bases). Trimming took off 4 bases at V and 2 bases at J, with 11 bases between the two ends. The CDR3 has 14 residues. Per germline, CDR1 SNHLY and CDR2 FYNNEI. The CDR3 region is CASSGGGGNTEAFF. CDR3 nucleotide sequence: TGTGCCAGCAGTGGGGGCGGGGGAAACACTGAAGCTTTCTTT. The full variable domain, its missing parts supplied by reference TRBV2 and TRBJ1-1, is EPEVTQTPSHQVTQMGQEVILRCVPISNHLYFYWYRQILGQKVEFLVSFYNNEISEKSEIFDDQFSVERPDGSNFTLKIRSTKLEDSAMYFCASSGGGGNTEAFFGQGTRLTVV.

The chain uses TRBV2 and TRBJ1-1; D is unclear. Trimming left V 0 bases short and J 4 bases short, with 9 bases between. Germline assignment: CDR1 SNHLY and CDR2 FYNNEI. The CDR3 contains 14 residues. The CDR3 reads CASSEALRATEAFF. DNA for the CDR3: TGTGCCAGCAGTGAAGCGCTTCGGGCCACTGAAGCTTTCTTT.

This chain's CDR3 is CASSQGDSPWPQHF. CDR3 in DNA: TGCGCCAGCAGCCAAGGGGACAGTCCTTGGCCCCAGCATTTT. The rearrangement links TRBV4-1 to TRBJ1-5; 7 bases fit TRBD1. This CDR3 spans 14 amino acids. Trimming removed 1 base from V and 9 bases from J; junction bases left unmatched: 6. CDR1 and CDR2 from the germline V gene are MGHRA and YSYEKL.

The rearrangement joins TRBV12-3 or TRBV12-4 to TRBJ1-2; the D is unclear. The CDR3 totals 13 residues. V was cut by 7 bases and J by 4 bases, with 13 bases left in between. The CDR3, as DNA: TGTGCCAGCACAACTGGACCAGGCTATGGCTACACCTTC. Residues: CASTTGPGYGYTF.

The rearrangement joins TRBV20-1 to TRBJ2-1, with TRBD2 matching over 7 bases. CDR1 is DFQATT, CDR2 SNEGSKA, per germline (reference sequence). The CDR3 covers 15 residues. V shed 1 base and J 5 bases; nucleotides not matched to a gene: 8. The CDR3 loop is CSARVLAAIDNEQFF. The CDR3, as DNA: TGCAGTGCTAGAGTTCTAGCGGCCATCGACAATGAGCAGTTCTTC.

The sample holds a few counts of this clonotype. The chain employs TRBV6-6 and TRBJ2-3, with 7 bases lining up with TRBD1. CDR1 and CDR2 (germline): MNHNY, SVGAGI (reference sequence). Trimming at V came to 2 bases and at J to 4 bases, leaving 0 bases not matched to a gene. The CDR3 covers 13 residues. The chain's CDR3 is CASSYQGADTQYF. CDR3 nucleotide sequence: TGTGCCAGCAGTTACCAGGGGGCAGATACGCAGTATTTT.

J is TRBJ1-6 and V is TRBV2, with 7 nucleotides matching TRBD1. This CDR3 has 15 residues. Germline V gene sequence: CDR1 SNHLY, CDR2 FYNNEI. V trimming: 6 bases; J trimming: 5 bases; junction bases outside the gene matches: 7. The CDR3 is CASRLRDSNNSPLHF. CDR3 nucleotide sequence: TGTGCCAGCAGACTTCGGGACAGTAATAATTCACCCCTCCACTTT.

This clonotype occurred a few times. J is TRBJ1-2 and V is TRBV4-1; D not certain. Germline V gene sequence: CDR1 MGHRA, CDR2 YSYEKL. This CDR3 has 14 amino acids. Trimming took off 0 bases at V and 0 bases at J, with 5 bases between the two ends. CDR3 bases: TGCGCCAGCAGCCAAGACGACGCTAACTATGGCTACACCTTC. Protein: CASSQDDANYGYTF.

This clonotype was detected only once. This chain links TRBV5-4 with TRBJ2-7; no firm D call. CDR1 and CDR2 from the germline V gene are SGHNT and YYREEE (reference sequence). Trimming took 3 bases from V and 2 from J, leaving 9 bases between them. The CDR3 covers 13 residues. Here the CDR3 reads CASSSPRAYEQYV. CDR3 bases: TGTGCCAGCAGCTCCCCAAGGGCCTACGAGCAGTACGTC.

The chain joins TRBV3-1 to TRBJ1-6; weak D call: TRBD1 (6 bases). The CDR3 length is 15 residues. Trimming cost V 5 bases and J 7 bases, with 15 bases left between them. Looked up from germline, CDR1 is LGHDT and CDR2 is YNNKEL (reference sequence). In DNA, the CDR3 is TGTGCCAGCAGCACCATCCGACAGGCCAATTCACCCCTCCACTTT. Its translation: CASSTIRQANSPLHF.

At least ten counts were recorded for this clonotype. V and J are TRBV20-1 and TRBJ2-1; perhaps TRBD2 as D (5 bases). This CDR3 has 12 residues. Germline V gene data show CDR1 as DFQATT and CDR2 as SNEGSKA (reference sequence). Trimming shortened V by 3 bases and J by 7 bases, and 10 bases separated the two germline ends. CDR3 region: CSARGSGNEQFF. The DNA for the CDR3 is TGCAGTGCTAGGGGGTCGGGAAATGAGCAGTTCTTC.

This clonotype showed up many times. The chain is built from TRBV6-1 and TRBJ2-7; 7 nucleotides match TRBD2. The CDR3 totals 15 residues. Germline V gene data show CDR1 as MNHNS and CDR2 as SASEGT. V lost 3 bases to trimming and J lost 1 base; unmatched junction nucleotides: 6. The chain's CDR3 is CASSDGASGSYEQYV. The DNA for the CDR3 is TGTGCCAGCAGTGATGGGGCTAGCGGATCCTACGAGCAGTACGTC.

In its sample, this clonotype was seen a few times. The V call is TRBV20-1, the J call TRBJ1-2, with 8 bases that match TRBD1. The junction had 3 bases not matched to a gene; V was cut back by 3 bases and J by 6 bases. The CDR3 length is 12 residues. Germline V gene data show CDR1 as DFQATT and CDR2 as SNEGSKA (reference sequence). The CDR3 region has the DNA TGCAGTGCTAGGGCGGACAGGGATGGCTACACCTTC. Encoded protein: CSARADRDGYTF.

This chain uses TRBV7-2 with TRBJ2-3; 12 nucleotides align to TRBD2. J was trimmed by 1 base and V by 2 bases; bases with no gene match: 1. The CDR3 sequence is 16 residues long. Looked up from germline, CDR1 is SGHTA and CDR2 is FQGNSA. CDR3: CASSLWTSGGTDTQYF. As DNA, the CDR3 is TGTGCCAGCAGCTTATGGACTAGCGGGGGCACAGATACGCAGTATTTT.

The chain has TRBV2 and TRBJ1-2; 7 bases fit TRBD1. J lost 4 bases, V lost 6 bases, and 11 bases had no gene match. CDR1 is SNHLY, CDR2 FYNNEI, per germline. The CDR3 covers 15 residues. The CDR3 region has the DNA TGTGCCAGCAGCCAAGGGGCAGGGGGAGGCTATGGCTACACCTTC. It encodes CASSQGAGGGYGYTF.

This clonotype was detected ten times or more. The CDR3 sequence is CATSTPTGDRAFF. DNA for the CDR3: TGTGCCACCAGCACTCCGACCGGGGATCGGGCTTTCTTT. The rearrangement uses TRBV15 and TRBJ1-1, with D hard to call. The germline CDR1 and CDR2 sequences are LNHNV and YYDKDF (reference sequence). The ends were cut back, 4 bases at V and 11 bases at J, with 17 bases in the middle. The CDR3 is 13 residues long.

This clonotype was recorded at least ten times. The V and J genes are TRBV27 and TRBJ2-7; no firm D call. The germline V and J ends were trimmed by 7 bases and 3 bases, with 4 bases remaining between them. Looked up from germline, CDR1 is MNHEY and CDR2 is SMNVEV (reference sequence). CDR3 length: 10 amino acids. The CDR3 DNA sequence: TGTGCCAGCACCGACTACGAGCAGTACGTC. Translated, it gives CASTDYEQYV.